Listed here are 22 T cell receptor beta chains from one sample, sequenced in a study of OX40 agonist ivuxolimab in advanced cancers. Generated by immunoSEQ multiplex PCR, the TCRdb table keeps only in-frame clones and is missing some. This table holds 80,000 or so clones, around 85% found once. The sample here was CD4+ or CD8+ T cells sorted from blood, taken in a trial of the OX40 agonist ivuxolimab. Receptor source: an adult with an advanced solid tumor such as melanoma, head and neck, liver or kidney cancer.

The rearrangement links TRBV21-1 to TRBJ1-1; the table names TRBD1, a call not compared with the DNA. TRBV21-1 is described as a pseudogene. CDR3 length equals 14 residues. This CDR3 is CASSNARSDTEAFF. CDR3 nucleotides: TGTGCCAGCAGCAACGCCAGGTCCGACACTGAAGCTTTCTTT.

J is TRBJ1-2 and V is TRBV6-5; tentative D call: TRBD1 (6 bases). Per the germline V gene, CDR1 is MNHEY and CDR2 is SVGAGI. The CDR3 covers 12 residues. Trimming left V 6 bases short and J 8 bases short, with 13 bases between. CDR3 in amino acids: CASRFRGAGYTF. DNA of the CDR3: TGTGCCAGCAGATTCCGGGGGGCGGGCTACACCTTC.

The rearrangement uses TRBV18 and TRBJ2-1; the match to TRBD2 covers 12 bases. Germline V gene data show CDR1 as KGHSH and CDR2 as LQKENI. CDR3 length equals 16 residues. The trim removed 4 bases at V and 7 bases at J, leaving 8 bases unmatched. The CDR3 DNA reads TGTGCCAGCTCACGCCTAACTAGCGGGGGGACGAATGAGCAGTTCTTC. The encoded protein is CASSRLTSGGTNEQFF.

This chain joins TRBV6-1 and TRBJ1-6; 8 nucleotides line up with TRBD1. The V gene end was trimmed by 2 bases and the J gene end by 6 bases; junction bases not matched to a gene: 3. CDR1 and CDR2 (germline): MNHNS, SASEGT. The CDR3 totals 15 residues. CDR3 bases: TGTGCCAGCAGTGAACTTACAGGGGGTAATTCACCCCTCCACTTT. Protein product: CASSELTGGNSPLHF.

The rearrangement links TRBV18 to TRBJ2-1; D is unclear. The V gene's germline CDR1 is KGHSH and CDR2 LQKENI. This CDR3 has 11 residues. Trimming pared 6 bases from V and 8 bases from J, leaving 8 bases between. CDR3 in amino acids: CASSRSDEQFF. In nucleotides, the CDR3 is TGTGCCAGCTCGCGGTCGGATGAGCAGTTCTTC.

The chain uses TRBV4-2 and TRBJ2-5; D is tentatively TRBD1 or TRBD2 (6 bases each). The CDR3 runs to 15 residues. Trimming shortened V by 0 bases and J by 5 bases, and 13 bases separated the two germline ends. Germline V gives CDR1 LGHNA, CDR2 YNFKEQ. The CDR3 loop reads CASSQEGQGGETQYF. For the CDR3, the DNA is TGTGCCAGCAGCCAAGAGGGACAAGGGGGGGAGACCCAGTACTTC.

This chain uses TRBV7-3 with TRBJ2-5; D ambiguous. The CDR3 is 14 residues long. V lost 2 bases and J 0 bases, leaving 7 bases between the germline ends. Per the germline V gene, CDR1 is SGHTA and CDR2 is FQGTGA. The CDR3 nucleotides are TGTGCCAGCAGCTTAGAAACAGACCAAGAGACCCAGTACTTC. It translates to CASSLETDQETQYF.

The chain is built from TRBV5-1 and TRBJ2-6; D ambiguous. CDR1 and CDR2 from the germline V gene are SGHRS and YFSETQ. Deletions cut 4 bases from V and 1 base from J, with 9 bases between. The CDR3 contains 15 residues. The CDR3 DNA sequence: TGCGCCAGCAGCCCCGTAAAATCTGGGGCCAACGTCCTGACTTTC. Translation gives CASSPVKSGANVLTF.

The rearrangement joins TRBV5-4 to TRBJ2-1, with 9 bases lining up with TRBD2. Per germline, CDR1 SGHNT and CDR2 YYREEE (reference sequence). CDR3 size: 13 residues. Trimming cost V 4 bases and J 7 bases; bases outside gene matches: 3. In DNA form, the CDR3 reads TGTGCCAGCAGCCAGACTAGCGGAAATGAGCAGTTCTTC. Its translation is CASSQTSGNEQFF.

This sequence joins TRBV5-4 and TRBJ1-1, with 7 bases aligning to TRBD1. Germline loops: CDR1 SGHNT, CDR2 YYREEE (reference sequence). Germline trimming cut 5 bases from V and 2 bases from J; bases unmatched to any gene: 9. The length of the CDR3 is 15 residues. CDR3 sequence: CASRKPGQVNTEAFF. The CDR3 DNA is TGTGCCAGCAGAAAACCTGGACAGGTAAACACTGAAGCTTTCTTT. The full variable domain, rest sourced from reference TRBV5-4 and TRBJ1-1, is ETGVTQSPTHLIKTRGQQVTLRCSSQSGHNTVSWYQQALGQGPQFIFQYYREEENGRGNFPPRFSGLQFPNYSSELNVNALELDDSALYLCASRKPGQVNTEAFFGQGTRLTVV.

This clone has a handful of counts. The chain carries TRBV27 and TRBJ2-3, with D maybe TRBD2 (5 bases). In germline, CDR1 is MNHEY, CDR2 SMNVEV (reference sequence). The V gene lost 3 bases and the J gene lost 4 bases, with 11 bases spanning the gap. This CDR3 spans 14 amino acids. As DNA, the CDR3 is TGTGCCAGCAGTTTCGGGCTAGCATCAGATACGCAGTATTTT. It encodes CASSFGLASDTQYF.

The chain is built from TRBV28 and TRBJ1-2; TRBD1 might be the D (5 bases). The V end lost 2 bases, the J end lost 8 bases, and 18 bases lay between the germline ends. The CDR3 spans 15 residues. In germline, CDR1 is MDHEN, CDR2 SYDVKM. The CDR3 DNA reads TGTGCCAGCAGTTTAGGTGACAGACCCTTAGGGGGCTACACCTTC. Amino acid sequence: CASSLGDRPLGGYTF.

The chain is built from TRBV7-6 and TRBJ2-1, with D tentatively TRBD1 (5 bases). This CDR3 region has 18 residues. Per germline, CDR1 SGHVS and CDR2 FNYEAQ. Trimming shortened V by 0 bases and J by 0 bases, and 15 bases separated the two germline ends. CDR3 amino acids: CASSLALGQRSSYNEQFF. The CDR3, as DNA: TGTGCCAGCAGCTTAGCGCTAGGACAACGGAGCTCCTACAATGAGCAGTTCTTC. Complete variable domain (other parts from reference TRBV7-6 and TRBJ2-1): GAGVSQSPRYKVTKRGQDVALRCDPISGHVSLYWYRQALGQGPEFLTYFNYEAQQDKSGLPNDRFSAERPEGSISTLTIQRTEQRDSAMYRCASSLALGQRSSYNEQFFGPGTRLTVL.

V and J are TRBV9 and TRBJ2-3, with D uncertain. Per the germline V gene, CDR1 is SGDLS and CDR2 is YYNGEE. The V and J ends lost 0 bases and 4 bases respectively, with 12 bases between them. This CDR3 region has 15 residues. The CDR3 region is CASSVGSSIADTQYF. The CDR3 DNA follows: TGTGCCAGCAGCGTAGGGTCGAGCATCGCAGATACGCAGTATTTT.

The J gene is TRBJ1-1, the V gene TRBV15; D is ambiguous. Between the trimmed V and J ends, which lost 5 bases and 4 bases, there was a span of 14 bases. Germline V gives CDR1 LNHNV, CDR2 YYDKDF (reference sequence). The CDR3 spans 14 residues. The CDR3: CATSAAGRATEAFF. CDR3 bases: TGTGCCACCAGCGCCGCCGGGAGAGCCACTGAAGCTTTCTTT.

V gene TRBV18 combines with J gene TRBJ1-4; D uncertain. The CDR3 is 14 residues long. Trimming left V 6 bases short and J 5 bases short, with 13 bases between. Germline V lookup: CDR1 KGHSH, CDR2 LQKENI. In DNA, the CDR3 is TGTGCCAGCTCCCAGGACGTCGGAAATGAAAAACTGTTTTTT. It is translated as CASSQDVGNEKLFF.

This chain uses TRBV12-5 with TRBJ2-3, with no clear D. The V and J ends lost 3 bases and 4 bases respectively, with 17 bases between them. The CDR3 length is 16 residues. Germline CDR1 is LGHNT and CDR2 is FRNRAP. The DNA for the CDR3 is TGTGCTAGTGGTTTAGGGTCAGTAGGTCCCTCAGATACGCAGTATTTT. Translated: CASGLGSVGPSDTQYF. Filled out from reference TRBV12-5 and TRBJ2-3, the complete variable domain reads DARVTQTPRHKVTEMGQEVTMRCQPILGHNTVFWYRQTMMQGLELLAYFRNRAPLDDSGMPKDRFSAEMPDATLATLKIQPSEPRDSAVYFCASGLGSVGPSDTQYFGPGTRLTVL.

The chain employs TRBV11-2 and TRBJ1-5; D is unresolved. The CDR3 length is 13 residues. Germline CDR1 is SGHAT and CDR2 is FQNNGV. V was cut by 2 bases and J by 6 bases, with 8 bases left in between. CDR3: CASSLREGQPQHF. The CDR3 DNA reads as TGTGCCAGCAGCTTAAGGGAAGGTCAGCCCCAGCATTTT.

The rearrangement uses TRBV6-6 and TRBJ1-1; no clear D. The CDR3 totals 14 residues. V lost 2 bases and J 4 bases, leaving 11 bases between the germline ends. Germline CDR1 reads MNHNY; CDR2 reads SVGAGI (reference sequence). DNA for the CDR3: TGTGCCAGCAGTTACGAGGGTCGATCCACTGAAGCTTTCTTT. Encoded protein: CASSYEGRSTEAFF.

The genes are TRBV7-9 and TRBJ2-1; D might be TRBD2 (6 bases). CDR1 SEHNR and CDR2 FQNEAQ come from the germline V gene (reference sequence). V lost 5 bases and J lost 5, with 13 bases in between. CDR3 length equals 14 residues. The CDR3 protein is CASSALSGDNEQFF. CDR3 in DNA: TGTGCCAGCAGCGCCCTATCGGGGGACAATGAGCAGTTCTTC.

The chain joins TRBV6-1 to TRBJ1-3; perhaps TRBD1 as D (5 bases). V was pared by 4 bases and J by 4 bases, with 11 bases between. The CDR3 is 14 amino acids. Germline loops: CDR1 MNHNS, CDR2 SASEGT. The CDR3 coding sequence is TGTGCCAGCAGTGTAAGAGGGGCCGGAAACACCATATATTTT. Translation gives CASSVRGAGNTIYF.

The rearrangement uses TRBV15 and TRBJ2-5; 10 bases are a match to TRBD1. The germline CDR1 and CDR2 sequences are LNHNV and YYDKDF (reference sequence). There are 15 residues in the CDR3. Trimming cost V 1 base and J 5 bases; bases outside gene matches: 4. DNA of the CDR3: TGTGCCACCAGCAGAGCCGGGACAGGGGTCGAGACCCAGTACTTC. This encodes CATSRAGTGVETQYF. Filled out from reference TRBV15 and TRBJ2-5, the complete variable domain reads DAMVIQNPRYQVTQFGKPVTLSCSQTLNHNVMYWYQQKSSQAPKLLFHYYDKDFNNEADTPDNFQSRRPNTSFCFLDIRSPGLGDTAMYLCATSRAGTGVETQYFGPGTRLLVL.